This TCR beta chain was sequenced for a study of siplizumab effects on memory and regulatory T cells (dated by TCRdb to between 2018 and 2021). Describing the broader study: Across roughly eight responder-stimulator pairs, mixed lymphocyte reactions were run as pairs, about 1 with siplizumab at approximately 1 ug/mL and about 1 without drug. The study examined how the anti-CD2 antibody siplizumab affects alloreactive T-cell subsets in allogeneic mixed lymphocyte reactions built from human PBMCs.

General conclusions and limits of the study: Siplizumab significantly reduced the cumulative frequency of alloreactive sequences traceable to unstimulated CD4+ memory T cells. Because sequences below about 10^-5 frequency were poorly captured, only a minor fraction of alloreactive clones could be mapped to unstimulated subsets. For roughly 75-96% of proliferating CD4+ or CD8+ clones, no naive or memory phenotype could be assigned. Among mappable alloreactive CD4+ clones, the Treg-derived fraction averaged approximately 66% with siplizumab versus roughly 30% in control reactions. Compared with memory T cells, unstimulated naive T cells appeared more diverse, and naive cells seemed to make a substantial contribution to the alloresponse. Whether proliferating Tregs from siplizumab cultures actually had suppressive function was not functionally confirmed.

V drops 3 bases and J drops 3 bases, leaving 12 bases in between. Based on the germline V gene (reference sequence), the CDR1 and CDR2 sequences are MNHEY and SMNVEV. The CDR3, from cysteine to phenylalanine, totals 14 residues. Only the CDR3 region is kept as DNA, spanning 42 bases read in frame from base 1. For about 6 days, cells in the mixed lymphocyte reaction were kept in coculture at 37 degrees C. After responder PBMCs were labelled with CFSE and stimulator PBMCs with Violet Dye, the two populations were combined at a 1:1 ratio. TCRbeta CDR3 sequencing was performed on sorted unstimulated T cells and on proliferating T cells recovered from mixed lymphocyte reactions. Fresh whole blood from approximately 9 HLA-typed healthy donors was used to isolate PBMCs. After the mixed lymphocyte reaction, proliferating CFSE-low responder T cells were FACS-sorted for TCR sequencing. Details on this clone: Its antigen is unknown. No base quality information exists; no much larger clone differs at one position.

Library preparation used the immunoSEQ multiplex PCR assay. Each sample had some 94,000 TCR templates assayed by the deep sequencing platform. Genomic DNA extracted from sorted T cells was used for TCRbeta CDR3 sequencing. Concerning the study's data processing: The R programming language was used for clonal analysis of the TCRbeta CDR3 data. Alloreactive CD4+ and CD8+ clones were defined by comparing unstimulated samples with post-reaction CFSE-low samples. By matching sequences to the repertoires of sorted unstimulated Treg and non-Treg cells, each alloreactive CD4+ clone was assigned a regulatory or non-regulatory origin. Here the immuneACCESS table is served through TCRdb, limited to in-frame sequences with V and J called. Missing clones are a known gap in these copies; in checked studies unresolved V genes cover under half, and the rest lacks a known reason. Clone size and V and J calls were adopted from that table, with D and trimming inferred from the DNA. This sample holds 9,500 to 15,000 clones; more than 40% were observed only once. The ten largest clones represent about 40% of the sample.

Source material: CFSE-low (dividing) CD8+ T cells sorted from an allogeneic mixed lymphocyte reaction. The sequence was obtained from a human donor in good health; the cells came from an allogeneic mixed lymphocyte reaction. Some clones in this sample may be carry-over from other donors' samples. The rearranged chain carries TRBV27 and TRBJ2-7, with TRBD2 as a weak D call on 6 bases. Read as DNA, the sequence is TGTGCCAGCAGTTTGGGCGGGATTTTCTACGAGCAGTACTTC. Its translation is CASSLGGIFYEQYF.